This note documents a single T cell receptor (beta chain) sequence. Antigen specificity is unknown. This sample was included in a study of cytomegalovirus exposure and HLA in healthy donors. General observations from the study: Some V segments, TRBV6-2 and TRBV6-3 among them, were indistinguishable and were therefore excluded. For most subjects, TCR beta sequences were reported to predict HLA-A and HLA-B alleles with accuracy. High sensitivity and specificity were reportedly achieved when the classifier diagnosed cytomegalovirus status. Rare TCR sequences predominated, though certain public TCRs were found in many donors.

The study ran its PCR with 60 Vbeta and 13 Jbeta primers. The protocol was immunoSEQ multiplex PCR, while the TCRdb copy is restricted to in-frame clones and leaves out a portion. The sample carries some 150,000 clones, about 76% recorded once. Per the germline V gene, CDR1 is MNHNY and CDR2 is SVGAGI (reference sequence). Trimming removed 2 bases at V and 4 bases at J, with 10 bases between. The CDR3 runs to 14 residues. The V call is TRBV6-6, the J call TRBJ2-3, with TRBD1 as a possible D gene (6 bases). The sample consisted of PBMCs. This receptor was identified in a male donor in good health and CMV-seronegative. Here the CDR3 DNA reads TGTGCCAGCAGTTACCTGGGGGCCTCAGATACGCAGTATTTT. This codes for CASSYLGASDTQYF.